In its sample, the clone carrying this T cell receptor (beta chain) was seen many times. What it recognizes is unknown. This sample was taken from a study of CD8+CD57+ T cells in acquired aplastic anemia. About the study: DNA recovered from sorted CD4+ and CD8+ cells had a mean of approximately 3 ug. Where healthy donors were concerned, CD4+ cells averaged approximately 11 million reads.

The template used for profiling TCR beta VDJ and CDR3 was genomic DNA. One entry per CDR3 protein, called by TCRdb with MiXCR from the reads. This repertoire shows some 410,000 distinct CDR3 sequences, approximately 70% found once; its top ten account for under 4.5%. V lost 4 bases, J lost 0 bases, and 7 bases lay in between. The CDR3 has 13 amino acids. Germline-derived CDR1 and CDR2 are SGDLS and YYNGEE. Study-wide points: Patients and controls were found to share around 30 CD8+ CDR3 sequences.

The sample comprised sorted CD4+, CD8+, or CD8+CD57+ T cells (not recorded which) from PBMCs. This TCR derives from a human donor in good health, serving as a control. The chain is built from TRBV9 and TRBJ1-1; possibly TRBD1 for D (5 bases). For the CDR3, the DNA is TGTGCCAGCAGCACACAGGTGAACACTGAAGCTTTCTTT. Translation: CASSTQVNTEAFF. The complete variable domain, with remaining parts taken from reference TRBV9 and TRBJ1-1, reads DSGVTQTPKHLITATGQRVTLRCSPRSGDLSVYWYQQSLDQGLQFLIQYYNGEERAKGNILERFSAQQFPDLHSELNLSSLELGDSALYFCASSTQVNTEAFFGQGTRLTVV.